This TCR beta chain is from a study of blood T cell repertoires in COVID-19. Those who participated ranged in age from 18 to 89 years and resided in 20 to 30 US areas. Germline V CDR1 and CDR2: SGHVS, FQNEAQ. The CDR3 runs 14 residues. With V trimmed by 6 bases and J by 2 bases, 5 bases remained unmatched. Sequenced by immunoSEQ multiplex PCR; TCRdb stores in-frame clones only, minus some. Among 200,000 to 250,000 clones listed, 75% to 90% were seen once. Sequencing used PBMCs or T cells enriched from blood (not recorded which). This clonotype was obtained from a man between 50 and 59 years old who had been exposed to COVID-19. The rearrangement uses TRBV7-8 and TRBJ2-5, with 8 bases lining up with TRBD2. Here the CDR3 reads CASRAGVRQETQYF. CDR3 in DNA: TGTGCCAGCAGAGCGGGAGTGAGACAAGAGACCCAGTACTTC.